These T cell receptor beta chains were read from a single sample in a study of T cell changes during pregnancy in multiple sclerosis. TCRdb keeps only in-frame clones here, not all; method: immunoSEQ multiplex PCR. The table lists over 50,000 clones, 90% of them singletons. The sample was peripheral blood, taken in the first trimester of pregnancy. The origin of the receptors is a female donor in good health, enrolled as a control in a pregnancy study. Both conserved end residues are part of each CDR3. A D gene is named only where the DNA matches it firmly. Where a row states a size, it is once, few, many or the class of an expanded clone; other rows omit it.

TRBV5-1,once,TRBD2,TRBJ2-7,TGCGCCAGCAGCCCGCGACTAGCGGGGGAAACCTACGAGCAGTACTTC,CASSPRLAGETYEQYF
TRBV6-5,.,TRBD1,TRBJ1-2,TGTGCCAGCAGGCCCGGGGACAGGTTCTATGGCTACACCTTC,CASRPGDRFYGYTF
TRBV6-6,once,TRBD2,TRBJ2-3,TGTGCCAGCAGTTTGCTAGCGGGAGGTACAGATACGCAGTATTTT,CASSLLAGGTDTQYF
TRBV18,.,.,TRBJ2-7,TGTGCCAGCTCACCGCCCTCCCGGGACACCCTAAATCAGTACTTC,CASSPPSRDTLNQYF
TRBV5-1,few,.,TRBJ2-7,TGCGCCAGCAGCTCGGTCGCCTACGAGCAGTACTTC,CASSSVAYEQYF
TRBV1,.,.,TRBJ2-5,TGCACCAGCAGCCGTTGGGGCGAGGAGACCCAGTACTTC,CTSSRWGEETQYF
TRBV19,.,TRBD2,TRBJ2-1,TGTGCCAGTAGTCCCCGACTAGCGGGGGCTCCTAACAATGAGCAGTTCTTC,CASSPRLAGAPNNEQFF
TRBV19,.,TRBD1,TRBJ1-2,TGTGCCAGTAATCCGACAGGGCTCGGGTATATCTATGGCTACACCTTC,CASNPTGLGYIYGYTF
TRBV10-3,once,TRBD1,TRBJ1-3,TGTGCCATCAGTGATTCAGGGGGCGCCGGAAACACCATATATTTT,CAISDSGGAGNTIYF
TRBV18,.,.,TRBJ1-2,TGTGCCAGCTCACGGGTACAGGGCGGAATTAATGGCTACACCTTC,CASSRVQGGINGYTF
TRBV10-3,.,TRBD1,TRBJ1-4,TGTGCCATCAGTGGTTCCGGGACAGCAGATGAAAAACTGTTTTTT,CAISGSGTADEKLFF
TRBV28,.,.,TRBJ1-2,TGTGCCAGCAGTTTAGACTCCAGGGCGTCCTATGGCTACACCTTC,CASSLDSRASYGYTF
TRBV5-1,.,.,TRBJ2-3,TGCGCCAGCAGTGAGGGGGGGGCCCCAGATACGCAGTATTTT,CASSEGGAPDTQYF
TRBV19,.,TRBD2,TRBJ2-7,TGTGCCAGTAGTCGGGGGGGGGTAAGCGGATCCTACGAGCAGTACTTC,CASSRGGVSGSYEQYF
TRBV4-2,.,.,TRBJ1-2,TGTGCCAGCAGCCACGACAGTAACTATGGCTACACCTTC,CASSHDSNYGYTF
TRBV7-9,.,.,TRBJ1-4,TGTGCCAGCAGCTTAGTAGTGAGTGAGGAAAAACTGTTTTTT,CASSLVVSEEKLFF
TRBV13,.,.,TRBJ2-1,TGTGCCAGCATAGCCAGCGGCACCTCCTACAATGAGCAGTTCTTC,CASIASGTSYNEQFF
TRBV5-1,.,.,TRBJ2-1,TGCGCCAGCAGAGCCATGGACTCCAATGAGCAGTTCTTC,CASRAMDSNEQFF
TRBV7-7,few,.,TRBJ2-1,TGTGCTAGCAGCCAATGGGGGGACGGAGCCTACAATGAGCAGTTCTTC,CASSQWGDGAYNEQFF
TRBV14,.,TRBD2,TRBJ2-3,TGTGCCAGCAGCCAAGGTCTACTAGCGGGGGGTCGTAGTACAGATACGCAGTATTTT,CASSQGLLAGGRSTDTQYF
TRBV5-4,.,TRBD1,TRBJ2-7,TGTGCCAGCAGCTTCCGGACAGGGGGCCACGAGCAGTACTTC,CASSFRTGGHEQYF
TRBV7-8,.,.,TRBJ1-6,TGTGCCAGCAGCCCTAACGGGGTGTTTTATAATTCACCCCTCCACTTT,CASSPNGVFYNSPLHF
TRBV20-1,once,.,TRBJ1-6,TGCAGTGCTCTCAGCGATCCACCCCTCCACTTT,CSALSDPPLHF
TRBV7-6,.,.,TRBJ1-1,TGTGCCAGCAGCTTAGCGACGGGGAGGAACACTGAAGCTTTCTTT,CASSLATGRNTEAFF
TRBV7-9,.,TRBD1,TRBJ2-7,TGTGCCAGCAGCTTATTTGGGACAGGCTCCTACGAGCAGTACTTC,CASSLFGTGSYEQYF
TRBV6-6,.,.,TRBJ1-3,TGTGCCAGCAGGCCCGACAGATCTGGAAACACCATATATTTT,CASRPDRSGNTIYF
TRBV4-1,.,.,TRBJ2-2,TGCGCCAGCAGCCAAGACAACAGACCGAACACCGGGGAGCTGTTTTTT,CASSQDNRPNTGELFF
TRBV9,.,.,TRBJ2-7,TGTGCCAGCAGCCCGCAGGGTCTTGGTCTCTACGAGCAGTACTTC,CASSPQGLGLYEQYF
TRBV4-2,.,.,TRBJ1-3,TGTGCCAGCAGCCAAGATGCAGAGGGCACGGCGGGAAACACCATATATTTT,CASSQDAEGTAGNTIYF
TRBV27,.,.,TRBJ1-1,TGTGCCAGCAGTTCGAGGCTCCAAACTGGCCGGCCTGAAGCTTTCTTT,CASSSRLQTGRPEAFF
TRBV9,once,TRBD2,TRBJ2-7,TGTGCCAGCAGCACCCTAGCGGGGGTTTACTACGAGCAGTACTTC,CASSTLAGVYYEQYF
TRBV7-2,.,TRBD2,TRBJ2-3,TGTGCCAGCAGCTTAGTTGGGGGACTAGGGGTGAGCACAGATACGCAGTATTTT,CASSLVGGLGVSTDTQYF
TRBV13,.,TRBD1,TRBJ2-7,TGTGCCAGCAGGTCCGGGACAGGGCCCTACGAGCAGTACTTC,CASRSGTGPYEQYF
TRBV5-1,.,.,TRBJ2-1,TGCGCCAGCAGCTTGTGGGGCGGGGGCTTGAACAATGAGCAGTTCTTC,CASSLWGGGLNNEQFF
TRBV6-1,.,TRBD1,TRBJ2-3,TGTGCCAGCGCCCTAAACAGGGGGAAAACAGATACGCAGTATTTT,CASALNRGKTDTQYF
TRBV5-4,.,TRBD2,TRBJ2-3,TGTGCCAGCAGCTTGGTAGCGGGGGAAGGTGGCACAGATACGCAGTATTTT,CASSLVAGEGGTDTQYF
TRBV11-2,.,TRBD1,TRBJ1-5,TGTGCCAGCAGCTTCCGGGACAGACCTAATCAGCCCCAGCATTTT,CASSFRDRPNQPQHF
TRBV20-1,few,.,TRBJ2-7,TGCAGCGCCGAGCTAGGATACGAGCAGTACTTC,CSAELGYEQYF
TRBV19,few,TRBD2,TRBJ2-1,TGTGCCAGTAGTCTAGCGGGAGAATCCTACAATGAGCAGTTCTTC,CASSLAGESYNEQFF
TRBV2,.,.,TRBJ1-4,TGTGCCAGCCTTACTAGCCTTCGGGGGGTCAATGAAAAACTGTTTTTT,CASLTSLRGVNEKLFF
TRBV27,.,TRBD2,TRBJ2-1,TGTGCCAGCAGTTTGGAAGGGACTAGATATTCCAATGAGCAGTTCTTC,CASSLEGTRYSNEQFF
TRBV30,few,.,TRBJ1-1,TGTGCCTGGAGTGTACAGTTGAACACTGAAGCTTTCTTT,CAWSVQLNTEAFF